Following are 15 T cell receptor beta chains from one sample sequenced in a study of blood T cell repertoires in COVID-19. The repertoire was sequenced with immunoSEQ multiplex PCR; TCRdb's copy has only in-frame clones and lacks some. Found here are about 250,000 clones, less than 90% of them singletons; the top ten hold 2.5% to 3%. Sequencing was carried out using PBMCs or T cells enriched from blood (not recorded which). All receptors derive from a woman aged 45-65 years who had recovered from COVID-19.

The V call is TRBV27, the J call TRBJ1-1; D is possibly TRBD1 (6 bases). This CDR3 is 11 amino acids long. Between the trimmed V and J ends, which lost 3 bases and 11 bases, there was a span of 10 bases. Germline V lookup: CDR1 MNHEY, CDR2 SMNVEV (reference sequence). The DNA of the CDR3 is TGTGCCAGCAGTTTCACAGGGATCGCTTTCTTT. It codes for CASSFTGIAFF.

This chain uses TRBV15 with TRBJ2-5; TRBD2 might be the D (6 bases). Looked up from germline, CDR1 is LNHNV and CDR2 is YYDKDF (reference sequence). Trimming removed 0 bases from V and 2 bases from J, with 13 bases in between. The CDR3 consists of 16 residues. This chain's CDR3 is CATSRDNLAKQETQYF. Written as DNA, the CDR3 is TGTGCCACCAGCAGAGATAATCTAGCGAAGCAAGAGACCCAGTACTTC.

The sample holds a few counts of this clone. The CDR3 sequence: CASRRQGAAYNSPLHF. CDR3 DNA: TGTGCCAGTAGAAGACAGGGGGCCGCCTATAATTCACCCCTCCACTTT. This chain uses TRBV19 with TRBJ1-6, with 10 bases identical to TRBD1. With V trimmed by 6 bases and J by 2 bases, 4 bases remained unmatched. There are 16 residues in the CDR3. The germline V gene encodes CDR1 LNHDA and CDR2 SQIVND (reference sequence).

The CDR3 here is CASSLRLAGDNEQFF. Here the CDR3 DNA reads TGTGCCAGCAGTTTGAGGCTAGCGGGAGACAATGAGCAGTTCTTC. The chain joins TRBV27 to TRBJ2-1; 10 nucleotides align to TRBD2. Germline loops: CDR1 MNHEY, CDR2 SMNVEV (reference sequence). The CDR3 covers 15 residues. V shed 3 bases and J 5 bases; nucleotides not matched to a gene: 4.

This chain links TRBV11-2 with TRBJ1-6; no clear D gene. CDR3 length: 12 amino acids. CDR1 is SGHAT and CDR2 is FQNNGV in the germline V gene. The V gene lost 6 bases and the J gene lost 4 bases, with 4 bases spanning the gap. The CDR3 here is CASSPYNSPLHF. CDR3 nucleotides: TGTGCCAGCAGTCCATATAATTCACCCCTCCACTTT.

The chain has TRBV28 and TRBJ2-1, with a tentative D call TRBD1 (6 bases). From germline, CDR1 is MDHEN and CDR2 SYDVKM. Trimming cost V 5 bases and J 8 bases, with 19 bases left between them. CDR3 length: 15 amino acids. The CDR3: CASSPVLPWGHEQFF. The CDR3 coding sequence is TGTGCCAGCAGTCCTGTCCTCCCATGGGGGCATGAGCAGTTCTTC.

The chain links TRBV11-2 to TRBJ2-1, with TRBD2 identical over 8 bases. The length of the CDR3 is 15 residues. V lost 5 bases, J lost 3 bases, and 6 bases stayed unmatched. The germline V gene has CDR1 SGHAT and CDR2 FQNNGV. In nucleotides, the CDR3 is TGTGCCAGCAGCCCGACTAGCGCCAACTACAATGAGCAGTTCTTC. Translated: CASSPTSANYNEQFF.

The chain uses TRBV4-2 and TRBJ1-5, with TRBD1 as a possible D gene (5 bases). V lost 0 bases and J 1 base, leaving 10 bases between the germline ends. The length of the CDR3 is 16 residues. Germline V gene sequence: CDR1 LGHNA, CDR2 YNFKEQ. CDR3 amino acids: CASSQDGGVSNQPQHF. The CDR3 region has the DNA TGTGCCAGCAGCCAAGATGGGGGGGTCAGCAATCAGCCCCAGCATTTT.

V is TRBV4-3 and J is TRBJ2-3; 7 positions match TRBD2. The CDR3 sequence is 16 residues long. Germline lookup yields CDR1 LGHNA and CDR2 YSLEER. The trim removed 2 bases at V and 1 base at J, leaving 6 bases unmatched. For the CDR3, the DNA is TGCGCCAGCAGCCAAAGAGGCGGGAGTGGCACAGATACGCAGTATTTT. Its protein is CASSQRGGSGTDTQYF.

The chain combines TRBV7-3 with TRBJ1-1; D remains unclear. The CDR3 covers 15 residues. With 1 base removed from V and 5 bases from J, the gap between germline ends came to 14 bases. Germline V gene lookup returns CDR1 SGHTA and CDR2 FQGTGA. Written as DNA, the CDR3 is TGTGCCAGCAGCTTAAATGCCCGGGGTCAAACTGAAGCTTTCTTT. It encodes CASSLNARGQTEAFF.

This clone was counted between two and nine times. V and J are TRBV25-1 and TRBJ2-1, with 8 positions matching TRBD2. The V gene's germline CDR1 is MGHDK and CDR2 SYGVNS. CDR3 length: 13 amino acids. The V segment lost 5 bases and the J segment 15 bases; nucleotides outside the gene matches: 12. As DNA, the CDR3 is TGTGCCAGCAGTCACATGGACGGACTAGCCCGGTTCTTC. Amino acids: CASSHMDGLARFF.

The chain carries TRBV7-9 and TRBJ2-1, with D perhaps TRBD1 (5 bases). The CDR3 length is 16 residues. The germline gives CDR1 SEHNR, CDR2 FQNEAQ (reference sequence). The V end was cut by 3 bases, the J end by 5 bases, with 17 bases between. CDR3 loop: CASSFFSAGFDNEQFF. In nucleotides, the CDR3 is TGTGCCAGCAGCTTCTTCTCGGCAGGGTTCGACAATGAGCAGTTCTTC.

V is TRBV30 and J is TRBJ2-7, with 8 bases aligning to TRBD1. CDR1 GTSNPN and CDR2 SVGIG come from the germline V gene (reference sequence). V gave up 4 bases and J gave up 5 bases; unmatched junction bases: 10. CDR3 length: 14 residues. CDR3 residues: CAWIPQGALHEQYF. CDR3 in DNA: TGTGCCTGGATACCGCAGGGGGCGCTCCACGAGCAGTACTTC. The complete variable domain, with remaining parts taken from reference TRBV30 and TRBJ2-7, reads SQTIHQWPATLVQPVGSPLSLECTVEGTSNPNLYWYRQAAGRGLQLLFYSVGIGQISSEVPQNLSASRPQDRQFILSSKKLLLSDSGFYLCAWIPQGALHEQYFGPGTRLTVT.

CDR3 DNA: TGTGCCAGCATCCTCAGACTGGCAGTTGGCTACGAGCAGTACTTC. This codes for CASILRLAVGYEQYF. The chain links TRBV27 to TRBJ2-7; D is uncertain. The CDR3 consists of 15 residues. Between the trimmed V and J ends, which lost 7 bases and 3 bases, there was a span of 19 bases. Germline values: CDR1 MNHEY, CDR2 SMNVEV (reference sequence).

This sequence joins TRBV7-2 and TRBJ1-1; 8 bases map to TRBD1. CDR1 is SGHTA, CDR2 FQGNSA, per germline. V shed 5 bases and J 7 bases; nucleotides not matched to a gene: 12. CDR3 length: 15 residues. The CDR3 nucleotides are TGTGCCAGCAGCACACTCCAGGGGGCGGGGGATGAAGCTTTCTTT. Translation: CASSTLQGAGDEAFF.